This entry features one T cell receptor beta chain sequence. What it binds is unknown. From RNA, the CDR3 regions of TCR beta chains were amplified and sequenced. An initial RT-PCR round employing HTBI primers preceded a second-round multiplex PCR. TCRdb independently ran MiXCR on the multiplex PCR reads; one entry per CDR3 protein. The profile shows 150,000 to 200,000 distinct CDR3 sequences, approximately 40% of them singletons. CDR3 size: 13 residues. Germline V lookup: CDR1 MNHEY, CDR2 SVGEGT. V shed 8 bases and J shed 2 bases, with 10 bases lying between them. The entry originates in a study of Graves' ophthalmopathy and Graves' hyperthyroidism. General observations from the study: A majority of expanded thyroid clonotypes exceeding 0.001 frequency were likewise present in blood.

Ophthalmopathy donors were characterized by moderate-to-severe activity, CAS of at least 3, NOSPECS of at least 4, and duration under 3 months. The receptor's source is a man aged 30 to 39 with Graves' ophthalmopathy. The sequenced sample consisted of peripheral blood. The gene calls are TRBV6-2 or TRBV6-3 and TRBJ1-3, with unresolved D. The CDR3 protein is CASRRSPGNTIYF. DNA for the CDR3: TGTGCCAGCCGCCGGTCCCCTGGAAACACCATATATTTT.